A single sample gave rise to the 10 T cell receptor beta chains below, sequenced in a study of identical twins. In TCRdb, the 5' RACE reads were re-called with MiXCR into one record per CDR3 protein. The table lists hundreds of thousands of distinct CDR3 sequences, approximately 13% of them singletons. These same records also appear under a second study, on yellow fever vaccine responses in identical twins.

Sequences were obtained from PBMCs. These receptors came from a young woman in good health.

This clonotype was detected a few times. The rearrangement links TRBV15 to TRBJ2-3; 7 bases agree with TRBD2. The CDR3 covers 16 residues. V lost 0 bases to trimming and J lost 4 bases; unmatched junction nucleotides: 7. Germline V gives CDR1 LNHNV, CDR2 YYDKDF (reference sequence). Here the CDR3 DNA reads TGTGCCACCAGCAGAGATTTGCGGGAGATCGCAGATACGCAGTATTTT. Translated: CATSRDLREIADTQYF.

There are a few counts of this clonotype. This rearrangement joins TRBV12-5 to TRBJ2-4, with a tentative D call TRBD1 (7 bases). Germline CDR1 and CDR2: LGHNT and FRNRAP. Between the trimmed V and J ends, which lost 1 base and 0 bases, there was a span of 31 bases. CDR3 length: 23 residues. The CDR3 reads CASGLASKLAGGSGGVAKNIQYF. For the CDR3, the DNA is TGTGCTAGTGGTTTGGCCTCGAAACTAGCAGGGGGTTCGGGTGGGGTAGCCAAAAACATTCAGTACTTC.

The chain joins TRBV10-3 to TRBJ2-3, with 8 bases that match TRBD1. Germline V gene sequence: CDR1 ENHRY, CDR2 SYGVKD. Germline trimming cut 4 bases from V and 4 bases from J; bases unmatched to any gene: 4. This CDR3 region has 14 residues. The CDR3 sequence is CAISGRTGPDTQYF. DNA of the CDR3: TGTGCCATCAGTGGGAGGACAGGGCCAGATACGCAGTATTTT.

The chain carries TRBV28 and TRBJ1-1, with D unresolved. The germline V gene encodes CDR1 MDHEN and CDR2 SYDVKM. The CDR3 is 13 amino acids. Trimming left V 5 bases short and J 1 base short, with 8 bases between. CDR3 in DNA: TGTGCCAGCAGTACGCCCCAGAACACTGAAGCTTTCTTT. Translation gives CASSTPQNTEAFF.

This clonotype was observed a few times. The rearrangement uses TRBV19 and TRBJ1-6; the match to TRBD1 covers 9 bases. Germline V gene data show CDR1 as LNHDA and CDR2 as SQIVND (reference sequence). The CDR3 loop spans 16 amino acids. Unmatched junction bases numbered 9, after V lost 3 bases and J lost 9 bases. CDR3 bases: TGTGCCAGTAGTATTCTCGGGACAGGGAGTGGTTCACCCCTCCACTTT. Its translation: CASSILGTGSGSPLHF.

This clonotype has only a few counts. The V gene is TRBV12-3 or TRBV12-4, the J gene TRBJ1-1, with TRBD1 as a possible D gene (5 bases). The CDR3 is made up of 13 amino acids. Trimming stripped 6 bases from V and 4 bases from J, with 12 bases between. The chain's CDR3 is CASRRDLITEAFF. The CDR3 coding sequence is TGTGCCAGCAGACGGGACTTGATCACTGAAGCTTTCTTT.

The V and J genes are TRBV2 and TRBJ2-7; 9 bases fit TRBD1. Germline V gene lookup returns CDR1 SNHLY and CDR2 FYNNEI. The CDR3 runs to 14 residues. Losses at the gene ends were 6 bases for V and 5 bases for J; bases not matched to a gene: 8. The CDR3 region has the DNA TGTGCCAGCAGCAGAGGGGGGACAGGGAACGAGCAGTACTTC. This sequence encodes CASSRGGTGNEQYF.

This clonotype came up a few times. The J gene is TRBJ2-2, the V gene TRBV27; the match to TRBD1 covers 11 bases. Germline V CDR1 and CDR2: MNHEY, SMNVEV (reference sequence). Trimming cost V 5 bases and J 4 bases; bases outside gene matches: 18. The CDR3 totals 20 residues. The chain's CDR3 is CASSPRTGGRRGSFTGELFF. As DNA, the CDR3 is TGTGCCAGCAGTCCCAGGACAGGGGGCCGTCGCGGGAGTTTCACCGGGGAGCTGTTTTTT.

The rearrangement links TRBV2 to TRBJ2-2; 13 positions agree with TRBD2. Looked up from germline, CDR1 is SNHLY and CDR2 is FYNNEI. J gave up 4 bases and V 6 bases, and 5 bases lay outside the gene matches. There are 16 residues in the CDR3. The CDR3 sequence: CASRFGLAGATGELFF. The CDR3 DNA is TGTGCCAGCAGGTTCGGACTAGCGGGAGCCACCGGGGAGCTGTTTTTT.

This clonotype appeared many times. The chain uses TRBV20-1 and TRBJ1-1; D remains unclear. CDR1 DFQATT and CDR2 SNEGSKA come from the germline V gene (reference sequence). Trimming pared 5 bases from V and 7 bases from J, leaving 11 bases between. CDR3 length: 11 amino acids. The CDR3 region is CSAAGSREAFF. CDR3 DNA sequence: TGCAGTGCTGCCGGGTCTCGTGAAGCTTTCTTT.